These 8 T cell receptor beta chains were all obtained from the same sample, sequenced in a study of T cell repertoires in cytomegalovirus infection. Each CDR3 protein gets one entry after TCRdb re-called the reads with MiXCR. The sample lists 200,000 or so distinct CDR3 sequences, 35% to 45% occurring once. These TCRs are of unknown antigen specificity. Sequences were derived from CD8+ T cells from cultured PBMCs, sampled from culture after CMV antigen stimulation. Every receptor here comes from a human donor in good health (CMV status not recorded). Some clones in this sample may be carry-over from other donors' samples.

The table lists this clonotype with a count of one. The chain carries TRBV28 and TRBJ2-7; TRBD2 aligns across 10 bases. The CDR3 consists of 14 residues. Germline V gene data show CDR1 as MDHEN and CDR2 as SYDVKM. The V gene end was trimmed by 3 bases and the J gene end by 6 bases; junction bases not matched to a gene: 5. The CDR3 nucleotides are TGTGCCAGCAGTTTTGGCGAGCGGGAGGGCGAGCAGTACTTC. It translates to CASSFGEREGEQYF.

This sequence joins TRBV7-6 and TRBJ2-1; 15 nucleotides align to TRBD2. The CDR3 totals 18 residues. The V gene's germline CDR1 is SGHVS and CDR2 FNYEAQ. V was clipped by 5 bases and J by 9 bases; unmatched bases: 14. The CDR3 DNA follows: TGTGCCAGCAGCCCCAAAGGGACTAGCGGGAGGTGGGAGGTTGAGCAGTTCTTC. Its translation is CASSPKGTSGRWEVEQFF.

This chain uses TRBV27 with TRBJ1-2, with D uncertain. CDR3 length: 14 amino acids. V lost 2 bases to trimming and J lost 4 bases, with 11 bases between them. CDR1 and CDR2 (germline): MNHEY, SMNVEV (reference sequence). CDR3 DNA sequence: TGTGCCAGCAGTTTAGGCAGCACGAGCTATGGCTACACCTTC. The encoded protein is CASSLGSTSYGYTF.

This clonotype was counted a single time. This chain uses TRBV12-3 or TRBV12-4 with TRBJ2-2; TRBD1 is a possible D gene (6 bases). The CDR3 loop spans 17 amino acids. The V and J ends lost 8 bases and 0 bases respectively, with 19 bases between them. This CDR3 is CASHAGSRGTNTGELFF. The CDR3 DNA reads as TGTGCCAGCCACGCCGGTTCCAGGGGCACGAACACCGGGGAGCTGTTTTTT.

This clonotype came up a few times. The V gene is TRBV7-9, the J gene TRBJ1-1; the match to TRBD1 covers 7 bases. V was clipped by 7 bases and J by 4 bases; unmatched bases: 3. The CDR3 sequence is 12 residues long. CDR1 and CDR2 from the germline V gene are SEHNR and FQNEAQ (reference sequence). CDR3 sequence (DNA): TGTGCCAGCATCCCAGGGGGCACTGAAGCTTTCTTT. Protein: CASIPGGTEAFF.

There are a few counts of this clonotype. V usage is TRBV27 and J usage is TRBJ2-1; TRBD1 matches 7 bases. The CDR3 has 15 amino acids. V trimming: 5 bases; J trimming: 5 bases; junction bases outside the gene matches: 9. CDR1 is MNHEY and CDR2 is SMNVEV in the germline V gene (reference sequence). The CDR3 loop reads CASSPRDRPHNEQFF. In nucleotides, the CDR3 is TGTGCCAGCAGTCCCCGGGACAGACCCCACAATGAGCAGTTCTTC.

This clonotype was seen a handful of times. V is TRBV7-9 and J is TRBJ1-1; D remains ambiguous. Between the trimmed V and J ends, which lost 3 bases and 1 base, there was a span of 15 bases. CDR1 SEHNR and CDR2 FQNEAQ come from the germline V gene (reference sequence). The CDR3 consists of 16 residues. CDR3 sequence: CASSLVDPGENTEAFF. The DNA of the CDR3 is TGTGCCAGCAGCTTGGTCGACCCCGGTGAGAACACTGAAGCTTTCTTT.

V and J are TRBV28 and TRBJ2-7; 7 bases map to TRBD1. This CDR3 spans 17 amino acids. V trimming: 5 bases; J trimming: 2 bases; junction bases outside the gene matches: 15. Per the germline V gene, CDR1 is MDHEN and CDR2 is SYDVKM. The CDR3 is CASSLSMTGYAAYEQYF. CDR3 nucleotides: TGTGCCAGCAGTCTGAGTATGACAGGGTACGCTGCCTACGAGCAGTACTTC.